The 19 T cell receptor beta chains given below trace back to one sample, sequenced in a study of CXCR3-negative and CXCR3-positive naive CD8 T cells. Overall study findings and caveats: Hydrophobicity was higher for TRB CDR3s found in CXCR3-positive naive cells than in CXCR3-negative naive cells.

TRB cDNA was prepared as libraries by UMI-labeled 5' RACE. Reanalyzing the 5' RACE reads, TCRdb keeps one entry per CDR3 protein, without DNA. The listing records roughly 61,000 distinct CDR3 sequences. These receptors' targets are unknown. The sequenced material came from naive CXCR3+ CD8+ T cells from blood. Stated subset: CD45RO-CCR7+CD27+CD95- naive CD8+ T cells expressing CXCR3 (TNR3+). The receptor source for this set is a human donor in good health. Some clones in this sample may be carry-over from other donors' samples.

The rearrangement joins TRBV7-2 to TRBJ1-1; TCRdb names TRBD1, which stays unverified in the absence of DNA. The CDR3 length is 14 residues. From germline, CDR1 is SGHTA and CDR2 FQGNSA. Here the CDR3 reads CASSPLGGNTEAFF.

Judged by frequency, this clonotype is medium-sized. The genes are TRBV7-2 and TRBJ1-5; TCRdb's D gene call, TRBD1, goes unchecked for lack of DNA. CDR1 and CDR2 from the germline V gene are SGHTA and FQGNSA. CDR3 length: 13 residues. CDR3 residues: CASTQGLNQPQHF.

CDR3 sequence reads: CASSPSVEGPRSYEQYF. The chain combines TRBV28 with TRBJ2-7; with no DNA, the TCRdb D assignment of TRBD2 cannot be verified. Per germline, CDR1 MDHEN and CDR2 SYDVKM. There are 17 residues in the CDR3.

The chain uses TRBV14 and TRBJ2-3. Per the germline V gene, CDR1 is SGHDN and CDR2 is FVKESK. This CDR3 is 12 amino acids long. CDR3 sequence reads: CASSPTTDTQYF.

This chain joins TRBV29-1 and TRBJ2-7; TCRdb names TRBD1, which stays unverified in the absence of DNA. The CDR3 spans 16 residues. Germline CDR1 and CDR2: SQVTM and ANQGSEA. CDR3 loop: CSVAGYLKGARDEQYF.

V usage is TRBV7-9 and J usage is TRBJ1-2. From germline, CDR1 is SEHNR and CDR2 FQNEAQ (reference sequence). The CDR3 extends over 14 amino acids. CDR3 loop: CASSLAYQTYGYTF.

The rearrangement joins TRBV12-3 or TRBV12-4 to TRBJ2-7. The CDR3 has 15 amino acids. This CDR3 is CASSFFFANFREQYF.

The V call is TRBV15, the J call TRBJ2-7; TCRdb's assignment of TRBD1 cannot be checked, as there is no DNA. Germline lookup yields CDR1 LNHNV and CDR2 YYDKDF (reference sequence). The CDR3 is 14 amino acids. The CDR3 spells CATSPGTLGEGQYF.

The chain has TRBV4-3 and TRBJ1-1; without DNA, the TCRdb call of TRBD1 cannot be checked. This CDR3 comprises 13 residues. The germline CDR1 and CDR2 sequences are LGHNA and YSLEER. CDR3 sequence: CASSQGPGVEAFF.

The J gene is TRBJ2-1, the V gene TRBV7-8; TCRdb outputs TRBD1, but without DNA this stays unchecked. Germline assignment: CDR1 SGHVS and CDR2 FQNEAQ. This CDR3 region has 12 residues. CDR3 protein: CASSGQFYEQFF.

The chain has TRBV19 and TRBJ1-1; TCRdb designates TRBD1, a call that cannot be tested without DNA. Germline V gene sequence: CDR1 LNHDA, CDR2 SQIVND (reference sequence). The CDR3 sequence is 15 residues long. CDR3 residues: CASTPLRGFQTEAFF.

The J gene is TRBJ2-4, the V gene TRBV27; TCRdb's D call of TRBD1 is untestable without DNA. The CDR3 contains 13 residues. Germline values: CDR1 MNHEY, CDR2 SMNVEV (reference sequence). This CDR3 reads CASSSRVENIQYF.

The chain's CDR3 is CSVERQGYEQYF. The chain is built from TRBV29-1 and TRBJ2-7; TCRdb gives TRBD1 as the D gene, but with no DNA this cannot be confirmed. The CDR3 is made up of 12 amino acids. CDR1 is SQVTM, CDR2 ANQGSEA, per germline.

The genes are TRBV19 and TRBJ2-7. Germline lookup yields CDR1 LNHDA and CDR2 SQIVND (reference sequence). This CDR3 is 14 amino acids long. The CDR3 loop reads CASSIDSSPYEQYF.

The chain recombines TRBV19 with TRBJ2-1. This CDR3 comprises 15 residues. Germline V CDR1 and CDR2: LNHDA, SQIVND (reference sequence). The CDR3 reads CASQFMFSSYNEQFF. Full variable domain (rest looked up from reference TRBV19 and TRBJ2-1): DGGITQSPKYLFRKEGQNVTLSCEQNLNHDAMYWYRQDPGQGLRLIYYSQIVNDFQKGDIAEGYSVSREKKESFPLTVTSAQKNPTAFYLCASQFMFSSYNEQFFGPGTRLTVL.

V usage is TRBV7-9 and J usage is TRBJ2-5. The germline gives CDR1 SEHNR, CDR2 FQNEAQ (reference sequence). The CDR3 covers 14 residues. CDR3 sequence: CASSLAVGWETQYF.

The chain recombines TRBV12-3 or TRBV12-4 with TRBJ2-5; TCRdb's assignment of TRBD1 cannot be checked, as there is no DNA. The CDR3 length is 14 residues. The CDR3 protein is CASTLGVYQETQYF.

The J gene is TRBJ1-2, the V gene TRBV4-3; TCRdb's assignment of TRBD1 cannot be checked, as there is no DNA. The CDR3 covers 14 residues. Germline CDR1 LGHNA, CDR2 YSLEER. The CDR3 region is CASSQDGGVYGYTF.

The chain recombines TRBV7-9 with TRBJ2-7; TCRdb lists TRBD1, though no DNA is available to test this call. Germline CDR1 and CDR2: SEHNR and FQNEAQ (reference sequence). CDR3 length: 17 amino acids. This CDR3 reads CASSLVKGTGWGSEQYF. Filled out from reference TRBV7-9 and TRBJ2-7, the complete variable domain reads DTGVSQNPRHKITKRGQNVTFRCDPISEHNRLYWYRQTLGQGPEFLTYFQNEAQLEKSRLLSDRFSAERPKGSFSTLEIQRTEQGDSAMYLCASSLVKGTGWGSEQYFGPGTRLTVT.